These T cell receptor beta chains were read from a single sample in a study of shared clonotypes between healthy human individuals. Method: immunoSEQ multiplex PCR; TCRdb's copy keeps in-frame clones and lacks some. The sample has 2 million to 2.5 million clones; under 95% are singletons. The sample comprised naive CD4+ T cells from PBMCs. These receptors all stem from a man between 18 and 29 years old in good health. Some clones in this sample may be carry-over from other donors' samples. Both conserved end residues are part of each CDR3. The order of the fields is V gene, D gene, J gene, CDR3 protein, CDR3 DNA. A D gene is named only where the DNA matches it firmly.

>TRBV6-1|.|TRBJ1-5
CASSENTYQPQHF
TGTGCCAGCAGTGAAAACACCTATCAGCCCCAGCATTTT
>TRBV6-1|.|TRBJ2-3
CASSEGSRDTQYF
TGTGCCAGCAGTGAAGGGTCAAGGGATACGCAGTATTTT
>TRBV19|TRBD2|TRBJ2-3
CASSDSGTWRASGSSDTQYF
TGTGCCAGTAGCGATTCCGGGACATGGAGAGCTAGCGGGAGTTCAGATACGCAGTATTTT
>TRBV7-9|.|TRBJ1-5
CASSSEGNQPQHF
TGTGCCAGCAGCTCGGAGGGAAATCAGCCCCAGCATTTT
>TRBV5-4|TRBD2|TRBJ2-7
CASSQGLAGIYEQYF
TGTGCCAGCAGCCAGGGACTAGCAGGTATCTACGAGCAGTACTTC
>TRBV28|.|TRBJ1-1
CASSTNTEAFF
TGTGCCAGCAGTACTAACACTGAAGCTTTCTTT
>TRBV11-2|TRBD1|TRBJ1-1
CASSVTGVAFF
TGTGCCAGCAGCGTCACAGGGGTAGCTTTCTTT
>TRBV29-1|.|TRBJ2-3
CSGGTLAQYF
TGCAGCGGGGGTACCCTAGCGCAGTATTTT
>TRBV27|TRBD1|TRBJ1-2
CASSLNAGTGEDYGYTF
TGTGCCAGCAGTTTAAACGCCGGGACAGGGGAGGACTATGGCTACACCTTC
>TRBV25-1|.|TRBJ2-1
CASLARTAYNEQFF
TGTGCCAGCCTGGCTCGGACGGCCTACAATGAGCAGTTCTTC
>TRBV27|TRBD1|TRBJ1-1
CASSLQGLRNTEAFF
TGTGCCAGCAGCTTACAGGGGTTAAGGAACACTGAAGCTTTCTTT
>TRBV28|.|TRBJ1-2
CASSFRAGNGYTF
TGTGCCAGCAGTTTCAGGGCCGGGAACGGCTACACCTTC
>TRBV5-1|.|TRBJ2-7
CASSSQHEQYF
TGCGCCAGCAGCTCTCAGCACGAGCAGTACTTC
>TRBV28|.|TRBJ1-6
CASRGRTGREVNSPLHF
TGTGCCAGCAGGGGGAGGACGGGACGCGAGGTGAATTCACCCCTCCACTTT
>TRBV28|.|TRBJ2-7
CASSSPTPYEQYF
TGTGCCAGCAGTTCCCCCACTCCTTACGAGCAGTACTTC
>TRBV5-4|.|TRBJ1-2
CASSFGNYGYTF
TGTGCCAGCAGCTTTGGCAACTATGGCTACACCTTC